Following are 14 T cell receptor beta chains from one sample sequenced in a study of blood T cell repertoires in COVID-19. Sequencing used immunoSEQ multiplex PCR; TCRdb keeps in-frame clones, though not all of them. The sample contains 140,000 to 150,000 clones, 75% to 90% of which appear only once. The specimen sequenced was peripheral blood. These receptors were taken from a woman aged 60 to 75 with COVID-19, enrolled during active disease.

The rearrangement uses TRBV6-2 or TRBV6-3 and TRBJ2-3, with 10 bases identical to TRBD2. The CDR3 consists of 16 residues. CDR1 is MNHEY, CDR2 SVGEGT, per germline. V trimming: 1 base; J trimming: 8 bases; junction bases outside the gene matches: 9. CDR3 sequence reads: CASSYFRSGGAGTQYF. CDR3 DNA: TGTGCCAGCAGTTACTTCCGCAGCGGGGGGGCCGGTACGCAGTATTTT.

Here the CDR3 DNA reads TGTGCCAGCTCACCCTCCGCTCCGAGGGTTTCGGATGAAAAACTGTTTTTT. Amino acids: CASSPSAPRVSDEKLFF. The V call is TRBV18, the J call TRBJ1-4; D is undetermined. In germline, CDR1 is KGHSH, CDR2 LQKENI. The CDR3 runs to 17 residues. V lost 3 bases, J lost 6 bases, and 20 bases lay in between. Full variable domain (outside the CDR3, taken from reference TRBV18 and TRBJ1-4): NAGVMQNPRHLVRRRGQEARLRCSPMKGHSHVYWYRQLPEEGLKFMVYLQKENIIDESGMPKERFSAEFPKEGPSILRIQQVVRGDSAAYFCASSPSAPRVSDEKLFFGSGTQLSVL.

The table lists this clone with a count of one. This chain joins TRBV18 and TRBJ2-7, with 8 nucleotides matching TRBD1. V was clipped by 5 bases and J by 2 bases; unmatched bases: 2. The CDR3 consists of 13 residues. Germline lookup yields CDR1 KGHSH and CDR2 LQKENI. The CDR3 region is CASSVQGAYEQYF. The CDR3 DNA reads TGTGCCAGCTCAGTACAGGGGGCCTACGAGCAGTACTTC.

The genes are TRBV7-9 and TRBJ2-7; 10 nucleotides align to TRBD2. Germline CDR1 and CDR2: SEHNR and FQNEAQ (reference sequence). The junction had 7 bases not matched to a gene; V was cut back by 5 bases and J by 3 bases. There are 15 residues in the CDR3. As DNA, the CDR3 is TGTGCCAGCAGCCACCTAGCGGGAGAGAACTACGAGCAGTACTTC. Translating it yields CASSHLAGENYEQYF.

CDR3 in amino acids: CASRHTGGNTGELFF. CDR3 DNA sequence: TGTGCCAGCAGACATACAGGGGGGAACACCGGGGAGCTGTTTTTT. The chain uses TRBV5-4 and TRBJ2-2, with 8 bases that match TRBD1. This CDR3 has 15 amino acids. V gave up 5 bases and J gave up 1 base; unmatched junction bases: 4. Germline CDR1 and CDR2: SGHNT and YYREEE (reference sequence).

V gene TRBV12-3 or TRBV12-4 combines with J gene TRBJ2-7; D might be TRBD1 (5 bases). CDR3 length: 13 amino acids. The V gene lost 4 bases and the J gene lost 2 bases, with 9 bases spanning the gap. The CDR3 reads CASSSDNTYEQYF. Written as DNA, the CDR3 is TGTGCCAGCAGTTCGGACAACACCTACGAGCAGTACTTC.

This chain links TRBV7-9 with TRBJ2-7; weak D call: TRBD2 (5 bases). The V end lost 3 bases, the J end lost 6 bases, and 12 bases lay between the germline ends. Germline loops: CDR1 SEHNR, CDR2 FQNEAQ (reference sequence). This CDR3 spans 13 amino acids. For the CDR3, the DNA is TGTGCCAGCAGCTTCGGGGTCGAAGGCGAGCAGTACTTC. Translated, it gives CASSFGVEGEQYF.

The table lists this clone with a few counts. This rearrangement joins TRBV5-1 to TRBJ2-1, with TRBD2 identical over 9 bases. The germline V gene has CDR1 SGHRS and CDR2 YFSETQ. Trimming cost V 0 bases and J 10 bases; bases outside gene matches: 14. The length of the CDR3 is 17 residues. CDR3 amino acids: CASSLVAQRGAFEEQFF. For the CDR3, the DNA is TGCGCCAGCAGCTTGGTGGCCCAGCGGGGGGCCTTTGAAGAGCAGTTCTTC.

The chain links TRBV7-3 to TRBJ1-1; D gene uncertain. The ends were cut back, 1 base at V and 3 bases at J, with 9 bases in the middle. The germline V gene encodes CDR1 SGHTA and CDR2 FQGTGA. There are 14 residues in the CDR3. Here the CDR3 reads CASSLNHGDTEAFF. The CDR3 nucleotides read TGTGCCAGCAGCTTAAATCACGGGGACACTGAAGCTTTCTTT.

This chain links TRBV5-1 with TRBJ1-1; D unclear. Between the trimmed V and J ends, which lost 0 bases and 5 bases, there was a span of 14 bases. CDR3 size: 15 residues. Per germline, CDR1 SGHRS and CDR2 YFSETQ. In DNA, the CDR3 is TGCGCCAGCAGCTTGGTGACGGAGGGAGGGACTGAAGCTTTCTTT. It translates to CASSLVTEGGTEAFF.

CDR3 DNA: TGTGCCAGCACCATTACGCGGTCGACTGAAGCTTTCTTT. Residues: CASTITRSTEAFF. This chain connects TRBV7-9 to TRBJ1-1; no firm D call. The CDR3 has 13 amino acids. The germline gives CDR1 SEHNR, CDR2 FQNEAQ (reference sequence). V shed 7 bases and J shed 5 bases, with 14 bases lying between them.

This clone was detected a few times. The chain joins TRBV19 to TRBJ2-2; TRBD1 agrees at 10 bases. V gave up 5 bases and J gave up 7 bases; unmatched junction bases: 10. This CDR3 has 16 residues. CDR1 and CDR2 (germline): LNHDA, SQIVND (reference sequence). CDR3 sequence (DNA): TGTGCCAGTAGTGGCAGACAGGGGGCGCGAGGCGGGGAGCTGTTTTTT. Translating gives CASSGRQGARGGELFF.

The chain carries TRBV11-2 and TRBJ1-5; 8 bases are shared with TRBD1. V lost 5 bases to trimming and J lost 9 bases; unmatched junction nucleotides: 18. The CDR3 is made up of 17 amino acids. Germline V gene sequence: CDR1 SGHAT, CDR2 FQNNGV. The CDR3 spells CASSEGQVRDPLRPQHF. For the CDR3, the DNA is TGTGCCAGCAGCGAGGGACAGGTGCGTGATCCCCTTCGGCCCCAGCATTTT.

The rearrangement uses TRBV7-3 and TRBJ2-1; weak D call: TRBD2 (6 bases). V dropped 0 bases and J dropped 8 bases, with 8 bases sitting between them. This CDR3 is 13 amino acids long. Per germline, CDR1 SGHTA and CDR2 FQGTGA. CDR3 region: CASSLTSGDEQFF. CDR3 DNA sequence: TGTGCCAGCAGCTTAACCTCGGGGGATGAGCAGTTCTTC.